These 22 T cell receptor beta chains originate from one sample sequenced in a study of early T cells in non-severe SARS-CoV-2 infection. TCRdb re-called the 5' RACE reads through MiXCR, storing one row per CDR3 protein. Of approximately 64,000 distinct CDR3 sequences listed, 4% to 5.5% are singletons. Sequences were obtained from whole blood. These receptors all come from an adult who was a healthcare worker with PCR-confirmed SARS-CoV-2 infection or an uninfected control (not recorded which).

This clonotype came up many times. This sequence joins TRBV20-1 and TRBJ2-7, with D hard to call. The CDR3 covers 16 residues. In germline, CDR1 is DFQATT, CDR2 SNEGSKA (reference sequence). Trimming stripped 1 base from V and 6 bases from J, with 22 bases between. Written as DNA, the CDR3 is TGCAGTGCTAGAGGAGGTCGAGGAACCCGAGAAGGCGAGCAGTACTTC. This gives the protein CSARGGRGTREGEQYF.

This clonotype occurred many times. The chain employs TRBV2 and TRBJ2-4; D not certain. Germline V gives CDR1 SNHLY, CDR2 FYNNEI. With 4 bases removed from V and 2 bases from J, the gap between germline ends came to 6 bases. This CDR3 has 13 amino acids. CDR3 bases: TGTGCCAGCAGTGTGGAGTCCAAAAACATTCAGTACTTC. Amino acids: CASSVESKNIQYF.

There are a few counts of this clonotype. V gene TRBV6-4 combines with J gene TRBJ1-1; D unresolved. The CDR3 is 16 residues long. Germline values: CDR1 MRHNA, CDR2 SNTAGT. Trimming took off 5 bases at V and 3 bases at J, with 19 bases between the two ends. The DNA of the CDR3 is TGTGCCAGCAGTCATTATAGACATTGGCGGGACACTGAAGCTTTCTTT. Its protein product is CASSHYRHWRDTEAFF.

The chain employs TRBV24-1 and TRBJ1-2, with 7 positions matching TRBD1. The CDR3 runs 15 residues. Looked up from germline, CDR1 is KGHDR and CDR2 is SFDVKD. Trimming took 6 bases from V and 1 from J; bases not matched to a gene: 7. This CDR3 is CATSQPGQNNYGYTF. CDR3 DNA sequence: TGTGCCACCAGTCAACCGGGACAGAATAACTATGGCTACACCTTC.

This clonotype was detected only a few times. This chain uses TRBV5-1 with TRBJ2-1; a weak D match, TRBD2 (5 bases). Germline-derived CDR1 and CDR2 are SGHRS and YFSETQ. The length of the CDR3 is 15 residues. The germline V and J ends were trimmed by 4 bases and 5 bases, with 16 bases remaining between them. The CDR3 DNA is TGCGCCAGCAGCCCTACTAGTTCCGGCGACAATGAGCAGTTCTTC. Its protein is CASSPTSSGDNEQFF. Looking up the rest from reference TRBV5-1 and TRBJ2-1 gives the full variable domain: KAGVTQTPRYLIKTRGQQVTLSCSPISGHRSVSWYQQTPGQGLQFLFEYFSETQRNKGNFPGRFSGRQFSNSRSEMNVSTLELGDSALYLCASSPTSSGDNEQFFGPGTRLTVL.

This clonotype was detected only a few times. The chain carries TRBV6-2 or TRBV6-3 and TRBJ2-7; TRBD2 aligns across 7 bases. The J segment lost 0 bases and the V segment lost 4 bases, leaving 3 bases of the junction unmatched. The germline V gene encodes CDR1 MNHEY and CDR2 SVGEGT. CDR3 length equals 14 residues. Here the CDR3 reads CASSFLADSYEQYF. The DNA of the CDR3 is TGTGCCAGCAGTTTTCTAGCGGACTCCTACGAGCAGTACTTC.

This clonotype was detected many times. The rearrangement uses TRBV2 and TRBJ1-6; maybe TRBD1 (6 bases). This CDR3 has 17 amino acids. Germline V gives CDR1 SNHLY, CDR2 FYNNEI. The V and J ends lost 3 bases and 7 bases respectively, with 19 bases between them. CDR3 residues: CASSDIQGFVSNSPLHF. In DNA, the CDR3 is TGTGCCAGCAGTGACATACAGGGTTTTGTTTCCAATTCACCCCTCCACTTT.

The sample holds many counts of this clonotype. The chain has TRBV7-2 and TRBJ2-7; tentatively, D is TRBD2 (5 bases). With 3 bases removed from V and 7 bases from J, the gap between germline ends came to 13 bases. CDR1 is SGHTA, CDR2 FQGNSA, per germline. The CDR3 is made up of 13 amino acids. The CDR3 nucleotides read TGTGCCAGCAGCTTTCCGGGTTCGGGGGAGCAGTACTTC. Protein product: CASSFPGSGEQYF.

This clonotype came up many times. V usage is TRBV27 and J usage is TRBJ2-4; the D gene is possibly TRBD2 (5 bases). Germline CDR1 reads MNHEY; CDR2 reads SMNVEV (reference sequence). There are 12 residues in the CDR3. CDR3 sequence reads: CDSDASFNIQYF. The CDR3 nucleotides are TGTGACTCCGATGCTAGCTTTAACATTCAGTACTTC.

This clonotype was seen repeatedly, ten times or more. The J gene is TRBJ2-3, the V gene TRBV29-1, with 8 bases that match TRBD1. The CDR3 is 13 amino acids. Germline CDR1 reads SQVTM; CDR2 reads ANQGSEA. CDR3 loop: CSLSTGASDTQYF. The CDR3, as DNA: TGCAGTCTATCGACAGGGGCGAGTGATACGCAGTATTTT.

This clonotype was detected ten times or more. This chain joins TRBV11-2 and TRBJ2-7; the match to TRBD1 covers 9 bases. The CDR3 sequence is 15 residues long. Germline CDR1 reads SGHAT; CDR2 reads FQNNGV. The J segment lost 2 bases and the V segment lost 3 bases, leaving 5 bases of the junction unmatched. Here the CDR3 reads CASSFWTGVTYEQYF. CDR3 bases: TGTGCCAGCAGCTTCTGGACAGGGGTCACCTACGAGCAGTACTTC.

The CDR3 DNA follows: TGTGCCAGCAGTAAGTCCCGAACCGGGGAGCTGTTTTTT. Residues: CASSKSRTGELFF. The V gene is TRBV6-6, the J gene TRBJ2-2; no definite D call. V was cut by 5 bases and J by 5 bases, with 9 bases left in between. Germline V CDR1 and CDR2: MNHNY, SVGAGI (reference sequence). The CDR3 loop spans 13 amino acids.

This clonotype was counted ten times or more. The chain couples TRBV6-1 to TRBJ2-1; 10 bases match TRBD2. The CDR3 runs 16 residues. V shed 6 bases and J 4 bases; nucleotides not matched to a gene: 9. CDR1 is MNHNS, CDR2 SASEGT, per germline. CDR3 bases: TGTGCCAGCAGGCCGGGACTAGCGACCTTTTACAATGAGCAGTTCTTC. Amino acids: CASRPGLATFYNEQFF.

The genes are TRBV7-9 and TRBJ1-2, with TRBD1 matching over 7 bases. From germline, CDR1 is SEHNR and CDR2 FQNEAQ (reference sequence). V was pared by 5 bases and J by 6 bases, with 9 bases of the junction left unmatched. This CDR3 comprises 14 residues. CDR3 amino acids: CASSPWDSPHGYTF. Written as DNA, the CDR3 is TGTGCCAGCAGCCCCTGGGACAGCCCCCATGGCTACACCTTC.

Many counts were recorded for this clonotype. The rearrangement joins TRBV4-1 to TRBJ2-7; 8 nucleotides line up with TRBD2. This CDR3 has 15 amino acids. Germline V gene lookup returns CDR1 MGHRA and CDR2 YSYEKL. V lost 0 bases to trimming and J lost 5 bases; unmatched junction nucleotides: 6. CDR3 region: CASSQEKRERDEQYF. DNA of the CDR3: TGCGCCAGCAGCCAAGAAAAGCGGGAGAGGGACGAGCAGTACTTC.

This clonotype was found many times. This chain uses TRBV20-1 with TRBJ2-2, with 8 bases lining up with TRBD2. In germline, CDR1 is DFQATT, CDR2 SNEGSKA (reference sequence). The V gene end was trimmed by 6 bases and the J gene end by 7 bases; junction bases not matched to a gene: 7. The CDR3 runs 13 residues. The CDR3 reads CSASSLAGGELFF. The DNA of the CDR3 is TGCAGTGCGAGTAGCCTAGCGGGCGGGGAGCTGTTTTTT.

Concerning this clonotype itself: A much larger clone differs from this one at a single base, so this may be a read error. The genes are TRBV5-1 and TRBJ1-5; D is unresolved. Germline loops: CDR1 SGHRS, CDR2 YFSETQ. Between the trimmed V and J ends, which lost 3 bases and 7 bases, there was a span of 17 bases. The CDR3 spans 15 residues. The CDR3 DNA reads as TGCGCCAGCAGCTCAGGCGGGCAGATGGGGCAGCCCCAGCATTTT. Its translation is CASSSGGQMGQPQHF.

The chain employs TRBV20-1 and TRBJ2-2; D is unclear. The ends were cut back, 3 bases at V and 0 bases at J, with 14 bases in the middle. This CDR3 is built from 16 residues. CDR1 and CDR2 from the germline V gene are DFQATT and SNEGSKA (reference sequence). The CDR3 protein is CSASMFATPNTGELFF. CDR3 sequence (DNA): TGCAGTGCTAGTATGTTTGCGACACCGAACACCGGGGAGCTGTTTTTT.

At least ten counts were recorded for this clonotype. This chain connects TRBV6-1 to TRBJ2-5; possibly TRBD1 for D (5 bases). The CDR3 runs 14 residues. CDR1 MNHNS and CDR2 SASEGT come from the germline V gene. The V end lost 2 bases, the J end lost 1 base, and 8 bases lay between the germline ends. CDR3 residues: CASSELGLQETQYF. For the CDR3, the DNA is TGTGCCAGCAGTGAACTGGGGCTCCAAGAGACCCAGTACTTC.

The J gene is TRBJ2-1, the V gene TRBV5-1, with a possible D match to TRBD1 (5 bases). The CDR3 extends over 15 amino acids. Germline CDR1 and CDR2: SGHRS and YFSETQ. V was shortened by 0 bases and J by 6 bases, with 13 bases between the two germline ends. The CDR3 spells CASSLDVGASNEQFF. In nucleotides, the CDR3 is TGCGCCAGCAGCTTGGATGTTGGGGCAAGCAATGAGCAGTTCTTC.

This clonotype appeared many times. J is TRBJ2-7 and V is TRBV12-5; 9 nucleotides match TRBD1. With 10 bases clipped from V and 5 bases from J, the junction kept 9 bases outside the gene matches. This CDR3 is 13 amino acids long. From germline, CDR1 is LGHNT and CDR2 FRNRAP. CDR3 amino acids: CATAPGQGHEQYF. DNA for the CDR3: TGTGCTACCGCCCCGGGACAGGGCCACGAGCAGTACTTC.

This clonotype has at least ten counts. The chain couples TRBV5-1 to TRBJ1-6; TRBD1 is a possible D gene (6 bases). Germline CDR1 is SGHRS and CDR2 is YFSETQ. Deletions cut 2 bases from V and 8 bases from J, with 17 bases between. The CDR3 loop spans 16 amino acids. This CDR3 is CASSFNPQPGDSPLHF. CDR3 nucleotides: TGCGCCAGCAGCTTTAATCCCCAGCCAGGGGATTCACCCCTCCACTTT.